This record covers a single T cell receptor (beta chain). The V gene end was trimmed by 3 bases and the J gene end by 0 bases; junction bases not matched to a gene: 3. CDR1 SQVTM and CDR2 ANQGSEA come from the germline V gene. CDR3 length equals 15 residues. Full-length variable regions came from constant-region reverse primers plus semi-nested Nested Universal Primer A PCR. MiXCR, run by TCRdb on the 5' RACE reads, gives a single entry per CDR3 protein. The table shows several thousand distinct CDR3 sequences, with about 45% occurring only once. Tregs were sorted as CD4+CD25+CD127-/low cells. V is TRBV29-1 and J is TRBJ2-3, with TRBD2 matching over 10 bases. The receptor's source is a female donor with breast cancer. The sequenced sample was Tregs sorted from a lymph node. The DNA of the CDR3 is TGCAGCGTTGATTCTAGCGGGAGAAGCACAGATACGCAGTATTTT. It is translated as CSVDSSGRSTDTQYF.